The sequence of this TCR beta chain was determined in a study of response to subunit inactivated influenza vaccine. Study results and limitations: After each seasonal influenza vaccination, few new T cells are recruited, the authors suggested.

This clonotype was counted at least ten times. The antigen is unknown. Germline V gene sequence: CDR1 SGHRS, CDR2 YFSETQ. V gave up 7 bases and J gave up 0 bases, with 11 bases separating them. This CDR3 region has 14 residues. TCRdb passed the RT-PCR reads through MiXCR, listing each CDR3 protein once. Of some 180,000 distinct CDR3 sequences listed, around 8.8% are singletons. This TCR derives from a man aged 50-60 years who received an inactivated influenza vaccine. The V gene is TRBV5-1, the J gene TRBJ2-1, with D possibly TRBD1 on 6 matching bases. The source was non-naive T cells sorted from PBMCs, collected on the day of vaccination. CDR3 amino acids: CASAADSSYNEQFF. In DNA, the CDR3 is TGCGCCAGCGCGGCGGACAGCTCCTACAATGAGCAGTTCTTC.